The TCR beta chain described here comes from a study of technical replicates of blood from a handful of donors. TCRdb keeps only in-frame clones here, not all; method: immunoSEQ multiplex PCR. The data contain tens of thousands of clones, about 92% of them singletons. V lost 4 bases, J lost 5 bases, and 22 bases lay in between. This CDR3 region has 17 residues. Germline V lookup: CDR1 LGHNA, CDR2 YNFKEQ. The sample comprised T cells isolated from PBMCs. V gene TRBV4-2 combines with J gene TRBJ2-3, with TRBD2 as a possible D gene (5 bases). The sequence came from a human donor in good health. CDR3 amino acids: CASSRISSGVGVDTQYF. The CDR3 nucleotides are TGTGCCAGCAGCCGAATCTCGAGCGGAGTGGGCGTAGATACGCAGTATTTT.